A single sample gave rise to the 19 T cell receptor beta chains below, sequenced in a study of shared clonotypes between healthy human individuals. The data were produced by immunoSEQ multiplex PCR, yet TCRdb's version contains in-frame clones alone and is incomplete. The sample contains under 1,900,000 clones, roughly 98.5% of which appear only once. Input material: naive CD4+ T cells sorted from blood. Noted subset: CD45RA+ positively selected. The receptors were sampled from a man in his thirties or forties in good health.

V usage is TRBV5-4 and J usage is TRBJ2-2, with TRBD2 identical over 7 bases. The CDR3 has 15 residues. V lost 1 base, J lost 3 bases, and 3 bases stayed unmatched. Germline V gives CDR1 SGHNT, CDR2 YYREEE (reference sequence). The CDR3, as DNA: TGTGCCAGCAGCTTGTTAACTAGCGACACCGGGGAGCTGTTTTTT. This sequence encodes CASSLLTSDTGELFF.

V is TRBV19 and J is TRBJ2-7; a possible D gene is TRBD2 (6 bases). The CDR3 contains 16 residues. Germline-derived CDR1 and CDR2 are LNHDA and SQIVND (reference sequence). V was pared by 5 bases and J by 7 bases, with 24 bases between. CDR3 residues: CASSLPSGGAWGEQYF. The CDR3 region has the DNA TGTGCCAGTAGTCTCCCCTCCGGCGGGGCCTGGGGAGAGCAGTACTTC.

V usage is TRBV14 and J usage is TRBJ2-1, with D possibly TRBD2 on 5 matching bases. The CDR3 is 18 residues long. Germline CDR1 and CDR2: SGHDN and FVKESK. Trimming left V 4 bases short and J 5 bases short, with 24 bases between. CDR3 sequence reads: CASSLYHRGFSHNNEQFF. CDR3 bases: TGTGCCAGCAGCCTATATCACCGAGGGTTCTCACACAACAATGAGCAGTTCTTC.

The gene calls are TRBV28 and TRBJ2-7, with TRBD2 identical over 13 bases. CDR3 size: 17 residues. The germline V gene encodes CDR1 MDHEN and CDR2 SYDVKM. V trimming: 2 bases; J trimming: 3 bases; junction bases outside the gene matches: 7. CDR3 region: CASSLGKTSGRIYEQYF. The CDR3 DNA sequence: TGTGCCAGCAGTTTAGGGAAGACTAGCGGGAGGATCTACGAGCAGTACTTC.

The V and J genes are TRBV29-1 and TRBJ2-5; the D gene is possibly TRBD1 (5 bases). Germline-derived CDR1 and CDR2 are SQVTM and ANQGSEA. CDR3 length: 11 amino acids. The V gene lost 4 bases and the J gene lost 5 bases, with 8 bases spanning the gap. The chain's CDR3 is CSVVWGETQYF. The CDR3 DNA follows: TGCAGCGTTGTCTGGGGCGAGACCCAGTACTTC. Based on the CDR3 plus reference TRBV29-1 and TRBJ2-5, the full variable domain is SAVISQKPSRDICQRGTSLTIQCQVDSQVTMMFWYRQQPGQSLTLIATANQGSEATYESGFVIDKFPISRPNLTFSTLTVSNMSPEDSSIYLCSVVWGETQYFGPGTRLLVL.

CDR3 DNA sequence: TGCGCCAGCAGTGGTGATCCGGGCGGGGAGCTGTTTTTT. It codes for CASSGDPGGELFF. The V call is TRBV5-1, the J call TRBJ2-2; the D is unclear. The CDR3 contains 13 residues. V shed 5 bases and J shed 7 bases, with 12 bases lying between them. Per the germline V gene, CDR1 is SGHRS and CDR2 is YFSETQ. The whole variable domain, remainder taken from reference TRBV5-1 and TRBJ2-2, is KAGVTQTPRYLIKTRGQQVTLSCSPISGHRSVSWYQQTPGQGLQFLFEYFSETQRNKGNFPGRFSGRQFSNSRSEMNVSTLELGDSALYLCASSGDPGGELFFGEGSRLTVL.

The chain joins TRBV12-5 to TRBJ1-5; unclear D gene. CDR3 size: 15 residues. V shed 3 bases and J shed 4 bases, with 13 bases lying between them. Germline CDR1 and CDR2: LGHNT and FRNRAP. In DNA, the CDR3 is TGTGCTAGTGGTTTTTGGCCCCTTCTTAATCAGCCCCAGCATTTT. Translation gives CASGFWPLLNQPQHF.

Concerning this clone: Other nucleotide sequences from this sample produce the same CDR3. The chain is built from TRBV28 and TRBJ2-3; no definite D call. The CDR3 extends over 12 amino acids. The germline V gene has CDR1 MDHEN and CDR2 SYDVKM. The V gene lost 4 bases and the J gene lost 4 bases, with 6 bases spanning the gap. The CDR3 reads CASSSPSDTQYF. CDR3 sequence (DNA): TGTGCCAGCAGTTCGCCCTCAGATACGCAGTATTTT.

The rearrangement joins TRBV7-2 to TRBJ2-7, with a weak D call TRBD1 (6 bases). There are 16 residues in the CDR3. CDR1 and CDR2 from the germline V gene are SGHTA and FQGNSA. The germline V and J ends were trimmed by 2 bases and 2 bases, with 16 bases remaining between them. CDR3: CASSLPGASGAYEQYF. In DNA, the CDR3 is TGTGCCAGCAGCTTACCAGGGGCTAGTGGGGCCTACGAGCAGTACTTC.

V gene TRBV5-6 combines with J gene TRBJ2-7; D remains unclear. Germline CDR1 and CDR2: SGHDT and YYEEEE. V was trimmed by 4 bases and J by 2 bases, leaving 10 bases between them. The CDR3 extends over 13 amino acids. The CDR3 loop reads CASSPQRAYEQYF. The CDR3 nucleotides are TGTGCCAGCAGCCCCCAAAGAGCCTACGAGCAGTACTTC.

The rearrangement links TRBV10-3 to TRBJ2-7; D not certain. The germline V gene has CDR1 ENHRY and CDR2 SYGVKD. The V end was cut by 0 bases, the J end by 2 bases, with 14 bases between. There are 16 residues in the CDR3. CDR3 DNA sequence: TGTGCCATCAGTGAGTCGGGCGGCCAAATGCCCTACGAGCAGTACTTC. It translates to CAISESGGQMPYEQYF.

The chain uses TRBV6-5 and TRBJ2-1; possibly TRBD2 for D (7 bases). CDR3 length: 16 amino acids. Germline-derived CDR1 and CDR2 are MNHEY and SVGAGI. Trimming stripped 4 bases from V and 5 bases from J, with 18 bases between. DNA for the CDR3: TGTGCCAGCAGTTCATACGGACTAGGGGGAAACAATGAGCAGTTCTTC. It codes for CASSSYGLGGNNEQFF.

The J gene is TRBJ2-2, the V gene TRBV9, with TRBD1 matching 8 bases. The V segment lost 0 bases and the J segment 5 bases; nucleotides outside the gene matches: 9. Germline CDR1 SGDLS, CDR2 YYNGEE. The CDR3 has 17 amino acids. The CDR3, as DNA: TGTGCCAGCAGCGTAGCTGGTCAGGGGGCGGAGACCGGGGAGCTGTTTTTT. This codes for CASSVAGQGAETGELFF.

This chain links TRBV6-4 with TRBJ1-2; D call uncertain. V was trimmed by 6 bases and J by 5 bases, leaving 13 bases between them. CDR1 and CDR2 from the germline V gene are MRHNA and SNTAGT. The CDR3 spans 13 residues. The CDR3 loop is CASSELLGYGYTF. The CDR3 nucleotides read TGTGCCAGCAGCGAACTCCTAGGGTATGGCTACACCTTC.

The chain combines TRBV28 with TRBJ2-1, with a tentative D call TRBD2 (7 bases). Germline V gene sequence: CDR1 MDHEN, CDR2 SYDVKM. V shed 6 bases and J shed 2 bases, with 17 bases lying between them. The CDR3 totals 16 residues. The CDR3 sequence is CASRPTGGWTYNEQFF. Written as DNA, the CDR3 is TGTGCCAGCAGACCTACGGGGGGCTGGACCTACAATGAGCAGTTCTTC.

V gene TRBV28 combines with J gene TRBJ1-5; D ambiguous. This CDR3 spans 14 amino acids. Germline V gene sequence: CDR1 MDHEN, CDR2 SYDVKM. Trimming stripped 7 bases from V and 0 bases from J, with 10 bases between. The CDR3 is CASTTWASNQPQHF. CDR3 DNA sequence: TGTGCCAGCACCACATGGGCTAGCAATCAGCCCCAGCATTTT.

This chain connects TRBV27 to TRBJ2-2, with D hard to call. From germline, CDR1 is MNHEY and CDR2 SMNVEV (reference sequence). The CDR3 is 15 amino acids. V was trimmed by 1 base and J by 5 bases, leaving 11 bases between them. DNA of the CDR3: TGTGCCAGCAGTTTATTAAGTTCTGGTACCGGGGAGCTGTTTTTT. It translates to CASSLLSSGTGELFF.

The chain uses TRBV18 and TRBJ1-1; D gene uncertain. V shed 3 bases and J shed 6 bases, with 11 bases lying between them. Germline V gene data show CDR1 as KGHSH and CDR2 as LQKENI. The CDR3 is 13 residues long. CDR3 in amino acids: CASSPLQESEAFF. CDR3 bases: TGTGCCAGCTCACCTCTCCAGGAATCTGAAGCTTTCTTT.

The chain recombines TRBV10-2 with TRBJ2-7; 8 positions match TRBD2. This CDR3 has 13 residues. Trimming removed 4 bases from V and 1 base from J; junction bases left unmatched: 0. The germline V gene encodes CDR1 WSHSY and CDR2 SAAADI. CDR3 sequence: CASSVAGSYEQYF. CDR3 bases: TGCGCCAGCAGTGTAGCGGGGTCCTACGAGCAGTACTTC.